The clone carrying this TCR beta chain showed up just once. Its antigen is as yet unknown. These data are taken from a study of cytomegalovirus exposure and HLA in healthy donors. Study results and limitations: In a later analysis, across HLA loci, associated TCR counts were highest for DRB1, lowest for HLA-C.

The primer mix had 60 Vbeta and 13 Jbeta primers. This table comes from immunoSEQ multiplex PCR, and its TCRdb copy is limited to in-frame clones, with some not included. The repertoire holds roughly 110,000 clones, over 65% seen once, with more than 3.5% in the top ten. V lost 3 bases, J lost 4 bases, and 15 bases lay in between. Germline V gives CDR1 LNHNV, CDR2 YYDKDF (reference sequence). The CDR3 length is 16 residues. Source material: PBMCs. This sequence originates from a woman between 35 and 50 years old in good health and CMV-seropositive. The V and J genes are TRBV15 and TRBJ1-4, with a tentative D call TRBD1 (5 bases). The CDR3 DNA sequence: TGTGCCACCAGCAGGGGGGGGGACGGTGGTAATGAAAAACTGTTTTTT. Translation: CATSRGGDGGNEKLFF.